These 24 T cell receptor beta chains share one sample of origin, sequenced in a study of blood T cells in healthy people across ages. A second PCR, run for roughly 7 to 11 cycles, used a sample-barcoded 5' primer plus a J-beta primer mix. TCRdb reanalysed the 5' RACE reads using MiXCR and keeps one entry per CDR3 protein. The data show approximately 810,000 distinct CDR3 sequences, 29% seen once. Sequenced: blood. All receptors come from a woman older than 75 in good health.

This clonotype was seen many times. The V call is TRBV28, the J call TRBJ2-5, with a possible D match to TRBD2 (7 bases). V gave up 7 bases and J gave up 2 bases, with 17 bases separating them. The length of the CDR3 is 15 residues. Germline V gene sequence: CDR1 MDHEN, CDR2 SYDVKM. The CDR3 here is CASTWGGAGQETQYF. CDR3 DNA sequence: TGTGCCAGCACCTGGGGGGGGGCGGGTCAAGAGACCCAGTACTTC.

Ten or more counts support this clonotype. The CDR3, as DNA: TGCAGCGTTAGGGGAAGCAATCAGCCCCAGCATTTT. This translates into CSVRGSNQPQHF. This chain links TRBV29-1 with TRBJ1-5, with TRBD1 as a possible D gene (5 bases). The V and J ends lost 5 bases and 1 base respectively, with 6 bases between them. The length of the CDR3 is 12 residues. Germline V gives CDR1 SQVTM, CDR2 ANQGSEA.

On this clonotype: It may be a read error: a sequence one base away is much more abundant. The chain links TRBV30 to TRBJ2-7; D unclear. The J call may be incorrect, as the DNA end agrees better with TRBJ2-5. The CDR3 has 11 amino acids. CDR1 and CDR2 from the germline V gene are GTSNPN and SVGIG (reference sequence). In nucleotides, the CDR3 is TGTGTCTGGAGTCCTAAGGAGACCCAGTACTTC. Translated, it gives CVWSPKETQYF.

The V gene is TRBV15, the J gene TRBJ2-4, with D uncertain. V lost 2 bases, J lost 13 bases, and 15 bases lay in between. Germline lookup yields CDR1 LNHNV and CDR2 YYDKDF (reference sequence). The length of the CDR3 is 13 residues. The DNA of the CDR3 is TGTGCCACCAGCAGAACGTCGGTCGGTGAGCAGTACTTC. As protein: CATSRTSVGEQYF. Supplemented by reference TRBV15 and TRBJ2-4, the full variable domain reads DAMVIQNPRYQVTQFGKPVTLSCSQTLNHNVMYWYQQKSSQAPKLLFHYYDKDFNNEADTPDNFQSRRPNTSFCFLDIRSPGLGDTAMYLCATSRTSVGEQYFGAGTRLSVL.

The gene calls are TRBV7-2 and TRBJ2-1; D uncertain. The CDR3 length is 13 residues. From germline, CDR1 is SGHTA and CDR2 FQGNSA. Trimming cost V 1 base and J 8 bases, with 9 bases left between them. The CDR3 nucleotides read TGTGCCAGCAGCTTAGGTAGGTGGGATGAGCAGTTCTTC. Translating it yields CASSLGRWDEQFF.

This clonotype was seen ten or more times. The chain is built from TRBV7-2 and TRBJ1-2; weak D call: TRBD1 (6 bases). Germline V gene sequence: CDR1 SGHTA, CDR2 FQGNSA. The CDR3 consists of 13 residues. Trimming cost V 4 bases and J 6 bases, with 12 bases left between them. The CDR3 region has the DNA TGTGCCAGCAGCTGGAGGACAGTGGATGGCTACACCTTC. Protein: CASSWRTVDGYTF. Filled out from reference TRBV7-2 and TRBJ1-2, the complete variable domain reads GAGVSQSPSNKVTEKGKDVELRCDPISGHTALYWYRQSLGQGLEFLIYFQGNSAPDKSGLPSDRFSAERTGGSVSTLTIQRTQQEDSAVYLCASSWRTVDGYTFGSGTRLTVV.

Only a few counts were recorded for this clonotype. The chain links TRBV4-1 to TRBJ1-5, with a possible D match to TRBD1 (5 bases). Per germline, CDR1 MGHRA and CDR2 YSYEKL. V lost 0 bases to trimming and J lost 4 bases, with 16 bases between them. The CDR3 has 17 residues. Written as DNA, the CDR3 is TGCGCCAGCAGCCAAGAGGCGCACGGGGCGAGAAATCAGCCCCAGCATTTT. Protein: CASSQEAHGARNQPQHF.

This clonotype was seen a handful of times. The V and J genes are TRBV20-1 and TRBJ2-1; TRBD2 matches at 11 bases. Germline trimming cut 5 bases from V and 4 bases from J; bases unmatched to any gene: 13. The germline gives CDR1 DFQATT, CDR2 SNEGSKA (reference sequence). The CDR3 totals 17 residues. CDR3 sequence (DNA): TGCAGTGCTTCTGGCTCGGGACTAGCGGAGAGATACAATGAGCAGTTCTTC. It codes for CSASGSGLAERYNEQFF.

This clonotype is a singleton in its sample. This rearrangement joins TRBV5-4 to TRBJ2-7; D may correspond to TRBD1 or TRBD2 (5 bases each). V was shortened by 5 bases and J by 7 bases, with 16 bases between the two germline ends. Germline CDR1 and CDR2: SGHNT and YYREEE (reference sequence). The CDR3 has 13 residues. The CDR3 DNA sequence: TGTGCCAGCAGAAAAGGGACCACCAATGAGCAGTACTTC. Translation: CASRKGTTNEQYF.

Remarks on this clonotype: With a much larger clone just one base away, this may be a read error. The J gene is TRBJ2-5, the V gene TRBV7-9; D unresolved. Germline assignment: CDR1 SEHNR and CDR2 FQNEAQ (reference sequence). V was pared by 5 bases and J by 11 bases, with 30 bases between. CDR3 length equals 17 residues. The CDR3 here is CASSRTSGRDGYNEQYF. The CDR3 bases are TGTGCCAGCAGCCGCACTTCGGGTAGAGACGGTTACAATGAGCAGTACTTC.

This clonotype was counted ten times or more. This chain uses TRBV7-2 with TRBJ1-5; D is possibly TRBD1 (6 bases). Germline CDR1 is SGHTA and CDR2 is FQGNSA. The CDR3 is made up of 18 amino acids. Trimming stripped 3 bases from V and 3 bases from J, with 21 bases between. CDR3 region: CASSFPLTGGGINQPQHF. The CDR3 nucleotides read TGTGCCAGCAGCTTCCCTTTGACGGGAGGGGGAATCAATCAGCCCCAGCATTTT.

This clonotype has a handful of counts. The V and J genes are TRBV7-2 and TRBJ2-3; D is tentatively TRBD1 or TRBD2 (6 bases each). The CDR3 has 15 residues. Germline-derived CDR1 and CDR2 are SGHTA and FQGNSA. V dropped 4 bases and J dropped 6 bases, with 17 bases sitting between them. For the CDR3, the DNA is TGTGCCAGCAGCTCCTCGGGGGCCTCATGGGATACGCAGTATTTT. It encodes CASSSSGASWDTQYF.

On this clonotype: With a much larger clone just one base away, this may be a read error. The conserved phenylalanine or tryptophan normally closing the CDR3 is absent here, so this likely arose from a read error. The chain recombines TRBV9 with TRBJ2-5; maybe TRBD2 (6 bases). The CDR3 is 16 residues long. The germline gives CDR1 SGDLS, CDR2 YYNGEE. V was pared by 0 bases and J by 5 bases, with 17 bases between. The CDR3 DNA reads TGTGCCAGCAGCGTAGGAGGCTTCGGGAGTGCGGAGACCCAGTACGTC. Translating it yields CASSVGGFGSAETQYV.

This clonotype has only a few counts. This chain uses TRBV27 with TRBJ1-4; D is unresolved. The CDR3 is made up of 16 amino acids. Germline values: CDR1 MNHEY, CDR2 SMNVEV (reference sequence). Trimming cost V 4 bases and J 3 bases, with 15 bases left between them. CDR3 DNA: TGTGCCAGCAGTTCGACCCCCTCCACTTCTAATGAAAAACTGTTTTTT. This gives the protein CASSSTPSTSNEKLFF.

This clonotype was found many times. Here the CDR3 reads CASSLARTAGGLTDTQYF. The CDR3 DNA is TGTGCCAGCAGCTTAGCGAGGACGGCGGGGGGGCTTACGGATACGCAGTATTTT. This chain joins TRBV7-9 and TRBJ2-3; 9 positions match TRBD2. The CDR3 runs to 18 residues. Trimming at V came to 0 bases and at J to 6 bases, leaving 13 bases not matched to a gene. Germline CDR1 is SEHNR and CDR2 is FQNEAQ (reference sequence). The full variable domain, its missing parts supplied by reference TRBV7-9 and TRBJ2-3, is DTGVSQNPRHKITKRGQNVTFRCDPISEHNRLYWYRQTLGQGPEFLTYFQNEAQLEKSRLLSDRFSAERPKGSFSTLEIQRTEQGDSAMYLCASSLARTAGGLTDTQYFGPGTRLTVL.

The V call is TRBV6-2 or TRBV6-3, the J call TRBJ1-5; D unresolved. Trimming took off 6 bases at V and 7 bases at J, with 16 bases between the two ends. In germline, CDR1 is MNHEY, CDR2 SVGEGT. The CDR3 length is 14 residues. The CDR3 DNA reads TGTGCCAGCAGCGCCAGGAGAAACAACCAGCCCCAGCATTTT. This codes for CASSARRNNQPQHF.

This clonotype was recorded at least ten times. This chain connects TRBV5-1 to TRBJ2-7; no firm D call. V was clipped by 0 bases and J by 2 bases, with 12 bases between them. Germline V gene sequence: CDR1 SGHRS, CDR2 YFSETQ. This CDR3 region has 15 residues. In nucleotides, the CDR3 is TGCGCCAGCAGCTTGGGACATACCAGCGCCTACGAGCAGTACTTC. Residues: CASSLGHTSAYEQYF.

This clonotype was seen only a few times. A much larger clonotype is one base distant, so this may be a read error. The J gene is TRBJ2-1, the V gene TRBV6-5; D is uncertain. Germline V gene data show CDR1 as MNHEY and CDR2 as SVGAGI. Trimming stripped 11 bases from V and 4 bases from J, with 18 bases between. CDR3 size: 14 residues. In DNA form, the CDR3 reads TGTGCCGGCACCACGGGCCCTATATACAATGAGCAGTTCTTC. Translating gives CAGTTGPIYNEQFF.

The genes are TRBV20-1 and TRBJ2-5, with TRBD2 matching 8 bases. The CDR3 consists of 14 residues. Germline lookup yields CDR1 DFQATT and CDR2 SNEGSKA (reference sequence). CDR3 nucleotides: TGCAGCGCTCGAAGCGGGGGAAACTACAATGAGCAGTACTTC. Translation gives CSARSGGNYNEQYF.

CDR3 bases: TGTGCCAGCAGCCCCGATAGCGGGGGCCCTCTCTTCTACGAGCAGTACTTC. This translates into CASSPDSGGPLFYEQYF. This sequence joins TRBV7-8 and TRBJ2-4, with 9 bases fitting TRBD2. The J call is uncertain, as TRBJ2-7 better fits the DNA end. Germline V gene sequence: CDR1 SGHVS, CDR2 FQNEAQ. The CDR3 length is 17 residues.

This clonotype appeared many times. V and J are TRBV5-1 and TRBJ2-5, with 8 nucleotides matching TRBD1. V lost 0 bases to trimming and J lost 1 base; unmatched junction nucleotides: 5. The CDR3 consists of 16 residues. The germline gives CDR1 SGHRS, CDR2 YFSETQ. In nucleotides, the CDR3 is TGCGCCAGCAGCTTGGGAAGGACAGGGATCCAAGAGACCCAGTACTTC. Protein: CASSLGRTGIQETQYF. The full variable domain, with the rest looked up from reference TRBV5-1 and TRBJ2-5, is KAGVTQTPRYLIKTRGQQVTLSCSPISGHRSVSWYQQTPGQGLQFLFEYFSETQRNKGNFPGRFSGRQFSNSRSEMNVSTLELGDSALYLCASSLGRTGIQETQYFGPGTRLLVL.

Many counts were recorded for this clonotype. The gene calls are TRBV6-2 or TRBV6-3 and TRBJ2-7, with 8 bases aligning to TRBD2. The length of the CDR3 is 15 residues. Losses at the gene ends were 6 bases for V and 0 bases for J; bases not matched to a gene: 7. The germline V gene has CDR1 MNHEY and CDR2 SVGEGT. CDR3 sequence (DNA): TGTGCCAGCAGGCGTTCGGGGGGGAGCTCCTACGAGCAGTACTTC. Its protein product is CASRRSGGSSYEQYF.

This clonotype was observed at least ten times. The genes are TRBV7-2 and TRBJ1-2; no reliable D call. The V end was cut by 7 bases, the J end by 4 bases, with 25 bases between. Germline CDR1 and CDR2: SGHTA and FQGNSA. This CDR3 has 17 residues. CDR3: CASTLDRSFRNFYGYTF. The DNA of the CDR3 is TGTGCCAGCACCCTAGACCGCTCATTCCGGAACTTCTATGGCTACACCTTC.

CDR3 sequence: CASSLTVRGRQPQHF. Here the CDR3 DNA reads TGTGCCAGCAGTTTAACCGTCAGGGGCAGGCAGCCCCAGCATTTT. The V gene is TRBV12-3 or TRBV12-4, the J gene TRBJ1-5; a possible D gene is TRBD1 (6 bases). Trimming took 2 bases from V and 7 from J, leaving 15 bases between them. The CDR3 consists of 15 residues.